A selection of T cell receptor beta chains follows, all from one sample in a study of technical replicates of blood from a few donors. Method: immunoSEQ multiplex PCR; TCRdb's copy keeps in-frame clones and lacks some. This table has roughly 100,000 clones, 85% to 95% appearing once. Source material: T cells isolated from PBMCs. These receptors came from a human donor in good health. Each CDR3 is given with its conserved first and last residue. Fields, in order: J gene, CDR3 length, D gene, V gene, clone size, CDR3 DNA, CDR3 protein. D genes are given only for firm matches. Rows may omit the clone size; those that give it use once, few, many or a size class.

TRBJ2-7	15	TRBD1	TRBV4-1	.	TGCGCCAGCAGCCCAGGACAGGGGGTCGACTACGAGCAGTACTTC	CASSPGQGVDYEQYF
TRBJ1-2	14	TRBD1	TRBV6-1	.	TGTGCCAGCAGTGAAGTACAGGGGGGCTATGGCTACACCTTC	CASSEVQGGYGYTF
TRBJ2-1	12	.	TRBV7-6	.	TGTGCCAGCAGCTACCGAGACAATGAGCAGTTCTTC	CASSYRDNEQFF
TRBJ2-7	16	TRBD2	TRBV9	.	TGTGCCAGCAGCGAGGGGGCTAGCGGGACTATCTACGAGCAGTACTTC	CASSEGASGTIYEQYF
TRBJ2-3	17	TRBD2	TRBV19	.	TGTGCCAGTAGTATAATAGGGGAGGGAGTGGTCACAGATACGCAGTATTTT	CASSIIGEGVVTDTQYF
TRBJ1-2	12	.	TRBV28	.	TGTGCCAGCAGCCCCAACAGGGACGGCTACACCTTC	CASSPNRDGYTF
TRBJ1-5	15	.	TRBV10-2	.	TGCGCCAGCTCCCCAGGGACAAACCCCTATTGGCCCCAGCATTTT	CASSPGTNPYWPQHF
TRBJ1-1	12	TRBD1	TRBV7-9	once	TGTGCCAGCAGCACAGGGGGCCTTGAAGCTTTCTTT	CASSTGGLEAFF
TRBJ1-1	15	TRBD1	TRBV29-1	.	TGCAGCGTTGAAGATTTGGCAGGGGGTGCCACTGAAGCTTTCTTT	CSVEDLAGGATEAFF
TRBJ2-3	15	TRBD1	TRBV9	.	TGTGCCAGCAGCGTAGACGACAGGGGGCGAGATACGCAGTATTTT	CASSVDDRGRDTQYF
TRBJ2-1	11	.	TRBV19	once	TGTGCCAGTACTTTCTACAATGAGCAGTTCTTC	CASTFYNEQFF
TRBJ2-1	15	TRBD2	TRBV7-2	.	TGTGCCAGCAGCTTAACGGCGGGAGTAGTCTATGAGCAGTTCTTC	CASSLTAGVVYEQFF
TRBJ1-5	17	.	TRBV7-6	.	TGTGCCAGCAGCTTAGCGGCGGGGGTTGTGGGAGGTCAGCCCCAGCATTTT	CASSLAAGVVGGQPQHF
TRBJ1-6	16	.	TRBV5-8	.	TGTGCCAGCGGACCCCTTGGACAGCCTTATAATTCACCCCTCCACTTT	CASGPLGQPYNSPLHF
TRBJ2-2	16	TRBD2	TRBV4-1	.	TGCGCCAGCAGCCCACCGGCTCGGGAGGGCACCGGGGAGCTGTTTTTT	CASSPPAREGTGELFF
TRBJ2-1	14	.	TRBV12-5	once	TGTGCTAGTGGTGCGGGCGGCTCCTACAATGAGCAGTTCTTC	CASGAGGSYNEQFF
TRBJ1-1	12	.	TRBV6-6	.	TGTGCCAGCAGTTACTCTCGGGAGGGAGCTTTCTTT	CASSYSREGAFF
TRBJ2-7	16	TRBD2	TRBV7-2	.	TGTGCCAGCAGCCCTAGGACTAGCGGAGAGGGGGCCGAGCAGTACTTC	CASSPRTSGEGAEQYF
TRBJ1-1	14	.	TRBV2	few	TGTGCCAGCATGGAGTGGGGAGGGAACACTGAAGCTTTCTTT	CASMEWGGNTEAFF
TRBJ1-5	14	TRBD1	TRBV19	once	TGTGCCAGTAGTATAGCGACAGGGGATAGGCCCCAGCATTTT	CASSIATGDRPQHF
TRBJ2-3	15	TRBD2	TRBV6-4	.	TGTGCCAGCAGTCGACTAGCGGGAGAAATTGATACGCAGTATTTT	CASSRLAGEIDTQYF
TRBJ1-4	15	TRBD1	TRBV6-5	.	TGTGCCAGCAGTTACTCAACAGGGGGCGGTGAAAAACTGTTTTTT	CASSYSTGGGEKLFF
TRBJ2-7	14	.	TRBV9	.	TGTGCCAGCAGCGTAGCTGCCAGATCCTACGAGCAGTACTTC	CASSVAARSYEQYF
TRBJ2-1	15	TRBD2	TRBV2	.	TGTGCCAGCAGTGGACTAGCGGGAGAGTTATATGAGCAGTTCTTC	CASSGLAGELYEQFF
TRBJ1-3	16	.	TRBV30	.	TGTGCCTGGAGTGGAAGTATCATTAGCTCTGGAAACACCATATATTTT	CAWSGSIISSGNTIYF
TRBJ2-3	14	TRBD2	TRBV2	.	TGTGCCAGTGTACTAGCGGGAGGAACAGATACGCAGTATTTT	CASVLAGGTDTQYF
TRBJ2-3	16	TRBD2	TRBV28	.	TGTGCCAGCAACTCACCGGGAGGGGCCATTAGGGATACGCAGTATTTT	CASNSPGGAIRDTQYF
TRBJ2-1	16	TRBD2	TRBV7-3	.	TGTGCCAGCAGCTTAAGAGGCGGGAGCTCCTACAATGAGCAGTTCTTC	CASSLRGGSSYNEQFF
TRBJ1-1	15	.	TRBV11-2	.	TGTGCCAGCAGCCCACGGACTTGGGGGAACACTGAAGCTTTCTTT	CASSPRTWGNTEAFF
TRBJ1-3	16	.	TRBV11-1	.	TGTGCCAGCAGCTCTTTTCGGGATTACTCTGGAAACACCATATATTTT	CASSSFRDYSGNTIYF
TRBJ1-4	14	TRBD1	TRBV2	.	TGTGCCAGCAGTGACAGGGGGTTGCGTGAAAAACTGTTTTTT	CASSDRGLREKLFF
TRBJ2-7	17	TRBD1	TRBV18	.	TGTGCCAGCTCACCAATGGCTCCAGGGACAGGGAACTACGAGCAGTACTTC	CASSPMAPGTGNYEQYF
TRBJ2-5	12	.	TRBV29-1	.	TGCAGCGTTGACCAGTCAGAAGAGACCCAGTACTTC	CSVDQSEETQYF
TRBJ2-3	13	.	TRBV7-3	.	TGTGCCAGCAGCTTTGGACAGTCCGATACGCAGTATTTT	CASSFGQSDTQYF
TRBJ2-5	13	.	TRBV13	.	TGTGCCAGCAGCTTTAGCCCTCAAGAGACCCAGTACTTC	CASSFSPQETQYF
TRBJ1-2	13	.	TRBV2	.	TGTGCCAGCACCGACACTTCTAACTATGGCTACACCTTC	CASTDTSNYGYTF
TRBJ1-4	14	TRBD1	TRBV27	.	TGTGCCAGCAGCACGGGACAGGTTAATGAAAAACTGTTTTTT	CASSTGQVNEKLFF
TRBJ2-7	15	TRBD2	TRBV6-5	.	TGTGCCAGCAGTTACTCAAGCGGGAGTTTCTACGAGCAGTACTTC	CASSYSSGSFYEQYF
TRBJ2-1	13	.	TRBV6-1	.	TGTGCCAGCAGTGAATTCTTGGGGAGTGAGCAGTTCTTC	CASSEFLGSEQFF
TRBJ1-4	11	.	TRBV30	.	TGTGCCTGGGCACAGAATGAAAAACTGTTTTTT	CAWAQNEKLFF
TRBJ2-2	17	TRBD2	TRBV19	.	TGTGCCAGTCTTGGGACTAGCGGGACCGCGAACACCGGGGAGCTGTTTTTT	CASLGTSGTANTGELFF
TRBJ1-1	13	.	TRBV6-5	.	TGTGCCAGCAGTTACTCTGAGCGGTCTCTAGCTTTCTTT	CASSYSERSLAFF
TRBJ2-1	12	TRBD1	TRBV6-5	.	TGTGCCAGCAGTCGACAGGGGAATGAGCAGTTCTTC	CASSRQGNEQFF
TRBJ2-7	17	TRBD2	TRBV9	.	TGTGCCAGCAGCGTAGGAGTAGGACTAGCGGGAGACTACGAGCAGTACTTC	CASSVGVGLAGDYEQYF
TRBJ1-1	13	.	TRBV7-9	.	TGTGCCAGCAGCGGTTACATGAACACTGAAGCTTTCTTT	CASSGYMNTEAFF
TRBJ1-1	16	TRBD1	TRBV14	.	TGTGCCAGCAGCCAATACCAGGGACAGTTGAACACTGAAGCTTTCTTT	CASSQYQGQLNTEAFF
TRBJ1-1	13	.	TRBV19	few	TGTGCCAGTAGTAGGTCCCCGGGAACTGAAGCTTTCTTT	CASSRSPGTEAFF